This T cell receptor beta chain was found in a study of blood T cell repertoires in COVID-19. The overall study: T cells, B-cell-depleted T cells, or PBMCs supplied cDNA or gDNA.

This table comes from immunoSEQ multiplex PCR, and its TCRdb copy is limited to in-frame clones, with some not included. This sample has 150,000 or so clones, with 90% to 95% found just once. V was pared by 4 bases and J by 5 bases, with 5 bases of the junction left unmatched. The CDR3 spans 14 residues. Germline V gives CDR1 MGHRA, CDR2 YSYEKL. The material sequenced was peripheral blood. The TCR sequence derives from a woman aged 45 to 65 with acute or convalescent COVID-19. The chain carries TRBV4-1 and TRBJ2-7; 10 bases are shared with TRBD1. The CDR3 coding sequence is TGCGCCAGCAGCCGTGACAGGGGGCACCACGAGCAGTACTTC. This gives the protein CASSRDRGHHEQYF.